These 29 T cell receptor beta chains came from one sample sequenced in a study of blood T cell repertoires in COVID-19. Clones were read by immunoSEQ multiplex PCR, and TCRdb kept only the in-frame ones, dropping some. The sample yields 200,000 or so clones, 86% seen once. The sequenced material came from PBMCs or T cells enriched from blood (not recorded which). The origin of the receptors is a woman aged 35 to 49 with acute COVID-19.

This clone was recorded only once. V usage is TRBV29-1 and J usage is TRBJ2-7; the match to TRBD1 covers 9 bases. The V segment lost 2 bases and the J segment 1 base; nucleotides outside the gene matches: 3. This CDR3 comprises 14 residues. Germline V gene lookup returns CDR1 SQVTM and CDR2 ANQGSEA. CDR3 nucleotides: TGCAGCGTTGAACCCGGGACAGGGTCCTACGAGCAGTACTTC. Amino acids: CSVEPGTGSYEQYF.

The V call is TRBV29-1, the J call TRBJ2-7; D possibly corresponds to TRBD1 (6 bases). V was clipped by 3 bases and J by 4 bases, with 13 bases between them. The CDR3 is 13 residues long. Germline loops: CDR1 SQVTM, CDR2 ANQGSEA. The CDR3 spells CSVERGQGYEQYF. CDR3 bases: TGCAGCGTTGAGCGCGGGCAGGGGTACGAGCAGTACTTC.

This sequence joins TRBV19 and TRBJ1-2; no definite D call. CDR3 size: 12 residues. With 7 bases removed from V and 6 bases from J, the gap between germline ends came to 12 bases. Germline-derived CDR1 and CDR2 are LNHDA and SQIVND (reference sequence). DNA for the CDR3: TGTGCCAGTACGTACAGATCGGATGGCTACACCTTC. The encoded protein is CASTYRSDGYTF.

This chain connects TRBV7-2 to TRBJ1-6; D ambiguous. The CDR3 length is 16 residues. The germline CDR1 and CDR2 sequences are SGHTA and FQGNSA. The V end was cut by 2 bases, the J end by 0 bases, with 8 bases between. CDR3: CASSLSEFSYNSPLHF. For the CDR3, the DNA is TGTGCCAGCAGCTTATCAGAATTCTCCTATAATTCACCCCTCCACTTT.

The chain has TRBV7-8 and TRBJ1-3, with D unclear. V shed 1 base and J shed 8 bases, with 15 bases lying between them. CDR3 length: 15 residues. CDR1 and CDR2 (germline): SGHVS, FQNEAQ. In DNA, the CDR3 is TGTGCCAGCAGCTTAGGGTTTAGCGCATCTCACACCATATATTTT. It is translated as CASSLGFSASHTIYF.

This clone appeared a few times. This chain uses TRBV20-1 with TRBJ2-5, with 7 positions matching TRBD1. Trimming removed 3 bases from V and 4 bases from J; junction bases left unmatched: 5. Germline lookup yields CDR1 DFQATT and CDR2 SNEGSKA (reference sequence). The CDR3 loop spans 13 amino acids. The DNA of the CDR3 is TGCAGTGCTAGTTCCACAGGGGTAGAGACCCAGTACTTC. Protein sequence: CSASSTGVETQYF.

CDR3 nucleotide sequence: TGTGCCAGCAGCTTAGGTTACGCCCCAACGGGTGTAGATACGCAGTATTTT. Amino acid sequence: CASSLGYAPTGVDTQYF. The chain uses TRBV5-8 and TRBJ2-3; D is uncertain. The CDR3 has 17 amino acids. Germline V gene lookup returns CDR1 SGHTS and CDR2 YDEGEE. V dropped 2 bases and J dropped 5 bases, with 21 bases sitting between them.

This sequence joins TRBV14 and TRBJ1-4; D is unclear. V lost 0 bases and J lost 1, with 9 bases in between. The CDR3 spans 16 residues. Germline-derived CDR1 and CDR2 are SGHDN and FVKESK. CDR3: CASSQEWPGTNEKLFF. For the CDR3, the DNA is TGTGCCAGCAGCCAAGAATGGCCGGGAACTAATGAAAAACTGTTTTTT.

The chain couples TRBV30 to TRBJ2-7; 9 bases are a match to TRBD1. Germline CDR1 GTSNPN, CDR2 SVGIG (reference sequence). Trimming took 1 base from V and 6 from J; bases not matched to a gene: 4. The CDR3 extends over 13 amino acids. CDR3: CAWSATGGREQYV. CDR3 nucleotide sequence: TGTGCCTGGAGTGCGACAGGGGGACGCGAGCAGTACGTC.

The rearrangement uses TRBV18 and TRBJ2-7; 10 nucleotides align to TRBD1. The CDR3 runs to 17 residues. Trimming at V came to 8 bases and at J to 1 base, leaving 14 bases not matched to a gene. Germline CDR1 is KGHSH and CDR2 is LQKENI. Here the CDR3 reads CASPVPGQGRVSYEQYV. CDR3 nucleotides: TGTGCCAGCCCCGTCCCGGGACAGGGGAGGGTGTCCTACGAGCAGTACGTC.

CDR3 protein: CAWRVRQGPTGNTIYF. DNA of the CDR3: TGTGCCTGGAGGGTTCGACAGGGACCAACTGGAAACACCATATATTTT. The chain is built from TRBV30 and TRBJ1-3; the match to TRBD1 covers 7 bases. This CDR3 contains 16 residues. Looked up from germline, CDR1 is GTSNPN and CDR2 is SVGIG (reference sequence). Trimming removed 3 bases from V and 2 bases from J; junction bases left unmatched: 10.

The chain carries TRBV7-2 and TRBJ1-1; D gene uncertain. Trimming removed 2 bases from V and 0 bases from J, with 10 bases in between. The CDR3 length is 15 residues. Germline V gene lookup returns CDR1 SGHTA and CDR2 FQGNSA. CDR3 amino acids: CASSLLASMNTEAFF. For the CDR3, the DNA is TGTGCCAGCAGCTTATTAGCCTCAATGAACACTGAAGCTTTCTTT.

The rearrangement links TRBV7-3 to TRBJ2-5; D may be TRBD1 (7 bases). The V end lost 6 bases, the J end lost 2 bases, and 13 bases lay between the germline ends. The CDR3 totals 14 residues. Per the germline V gene, CDR1 is SGHTA and CDR2 is FQGTGA. DNA for the CDR3: TGTGCCAGCAGTCCCCAGGGGGGTCAAGAGACCCAGTACTTC. Translated, it gives CASSPQGGQETQYF.

The V gene is TRBV27, the J gene TRBJ2-5, with D perhaps matching TRBD1 (6 bases). The length of the CDR3 is 16 residues. Trimming shortened V by 5 bases and J by 4 bases, and 20 bases separated the two germline ends. In germline, CDR1 is MNHEY, CDR2 SMNVEV (reference sequence). The CDR3 spells CASSPYWTDMGETQYF. The CDR3 DNA is TGTGCCAGCAGTCCATATTGGACAGATATGGGAGAGACCCAGTACTTC.

The rearrangement links TRBV11-2 to TRBJ1-1, with D possibly matching TRBD1 (6 bases). CDR3 size: 14 residues. Germline CDR1 reads SGHAT; CDR2 reads FQNNGV. Trimming stripped 6 bases from V and 4 bases from J, with 15 bases between. The chain's CDR3 is CASRPGEGGTEAFF. CDR3 bases: TGTGCCAGCAGGCCAGGGGAAGGGGGCACTGAAGCTTTCTTT.

The V gene is TRBV19, the J gene TRBJ1-1, with 10 bases fitting TRBD1. The trim removed 9 bases at V and 1 base at J, leaving 14 bases unmatched. CDR1 LNHDA and CDR2 SQIVND come from the germline V gene (reference sequence). CDR3 length: 17 amino acids. CDR3 DNA sequence: TGTGCCAGCCACACCCAACCGGGACAGGGGAAGAACACTGAAGCTTTCTTT. Translated: CASHTQPGQGKNTEAFF.

This chain connects TRBV29-1 to TRBJ2-6, with 7 positions matching TRBD2. This CDR3 contains 16 residues. Germline V gene lookup returns CDR1 SQVTM and CDR2 ANQGSEA. With V trimmed by 6 bases and J by 2 bases, 10 bases remained unmatched. CDR3 nucleotide sequence: TGCAGCGTGGAAACCGGGAGGCTTGCTGGGGCCAACGTCCTGACTTTC. Protein sequence: CSVETGRLAGANVLTF.

This sequence joins TRBV23-1 and TRBJ1-2; 7 nucleotides line up with TRBD1. TRBV23-1 is an ORF for which the function is uncertain. This CDR3 contains 15 residues. Trimming at V came to 2 bases and at J to 3 bases, leaving 6 bases not matched to a gene. The CDR3, as DNA: TGCGCCAGCAGTCAAAGGGACAGTCTAGACTATGGCTACACCTTC. This encodes CASSQRDSLDYGYTF.

The chain employs TRBV6-5 and TRBJ2-3; D might be TRBD2 (7 bases). CDR1 is MNHEY, CDR2 SVGAGI, per germline. The germline V and J ends were trimmed by 6 bases and 5 bases, with 21 bases remaining between them. This CDR3 region has 16 residues. CDR3 in amino acids: CASSYSGGGLGDTQYF. The DNA of the CDR3 is TGTGCCAGCAGCTACAGCGGCGGGGGCCTTGGAGATACGCAGTATTTT.

This rearrangement joins TRBV25-1 to TRBJ1-2; D remains unclear. V lost 0 bases, J lost 7 bases, and 15 bases lay in between. CDR1 is MGHDK and CDR2 is SYGVNS in the germline V gene. The CDR3 runs 15 residues. CDR3 coding DNA: TGTGCCAGCAGTGAATATTCGGGTTTTAGGTTTGGCTACACCTTC. Amino acid sequence: CASSEYSGFRFGYTF.

This chain connects TRBV7-8 to TRBJ1-6, with 7 positions matching TRBD1. V was pared by 5 bases and J by 5 bases, with 18 bases of the junction left unmatched. Germline lookup yields CDR1 SGHVS and CDR2 FQNEAQ. CDR3 size: 19 residues. As DNA, the CDR3 is TGTGCCAGCAGCCTCCCCAGGGGGTGGACCCGGAATGATAATTCACCCCTCCACTTT. It encodes CASSLPRGWTRNDNSPLHF.

This clone has more than one count but fewer than ten. This chain joins TRBV6-1 and TRBJ1-1; D remains unclear. This CDR3 region has 13 residues. V was cut by 2 bases and J by 1 base, with 5 bases left in between. Germline V CDR1 and CDR2: MNHNS, SASEGT. The CDR3 nucleotides read TGTGCCAGCAGTGAAACGAGGAACACTGAAGCTTTCTTT. Its translation is CASSETRNTEAFF.

The chain joins TRBV27 to TRBJ1-5; 9 bases are a match to TRBD1. Germline assignment: CDR1 MNHEY and CDR2 SMNVEV (reference sequence). This CDR3 contains 15 residues. The ends lost 6 bases at V and 6 bases at J; junction bases unmatched: 9. The CDR3 loop is CASRRTGDYGQPQHF. CDR3 sequence (DNA): TGTGCCAGCAGGAGGACAGGGGATTACGGTCAGCCCCAGCATTTT.

The J gene is TRBJ2-1, the V gene TRBV10-3, with 10 bases matching TRBD2. Germline CDR1 reads ENHRY; CDR2 reads SYGVKD. The CDR3 loop spans 17 amino acids. V lost 3 bases and J lost 10; bases outside the gene matches: 15. This CDR3 reads CAISDLPSGGLPREQFF. CDR3 coding DNA: TGTGCCATCAGTGACCTCCCTAGCGGGGGTCTTCCCAGAGAGCAGTTCTTC.

To note about this clone: Other nucleotide sequences from this sample produce the same CDR3. This chain connects TRBV4-3 to TRBJ1-3, with a possible D match to TRBD1 (5 bases). Germline CDR1 reads LGHNA; CDR2 reads YSLEER. The CDR3 is made up of 15 amino acids. V was clipped by 4 bases and J by 0 bases, with 10 bases between them. In DNA, the CDR3 is TGCGCCAGCAGCCCGGGGGAAAGCTCTGGAAACACCATATATTTT. Amino acid sequence: CASSPGESSGNTIYF.

The rearrangement joins TRBV7-8 to TRBJ1-1; TRBD1 matches 8 bases. The CDR3 totals 14 residues. J lost 6 bases, V lost 5 bases, and 8 bases had no gene match. The V gene's germline CDR1 is SGHVS and CDR2 FQNEAQ. CDR3: CASSQTRGLAEAFF. The CDR3 DNA reads as TGTGCCAGCAGCCAAACCAGGGGGCTGGCTGAAGCTTTCTTT.

V gene TRBV19 combines with J gene TRBJ1-1, with D maybe TRBD1 (5 bases). The CDR3 is 14 residues long. Deletions cut 11 bases from V and 0 bases from J, with 16 bases between. Per germline, CDR1 LNHDA and CDR2 SQIVND (reference sequence). The CDR3 DNA sequence: TGTGCCTCGAACTGGGGCAGTCTGAACACTGAAGCTTTCTTT. Translated, it gives CASNWGSLNTEAFF.

The gene calls are TRBV3-1 (or the pseudogene TRBV3-2) and TRBJ1-1; D possibly corresponds to TRBD1 (6 bases). V was cut by 4 bases and J by 4 bases, with 19 bases left in between. The V gene's germline CDR1 is LGHDT and CDR2 YNNKEL (reference sequence). This CDR3 comprises 16 residues. CDR3 sequence (DNA): TGTGCCAGCAGCCGTACCCCACGAGGGGGGGGCACTGAAGCTTTCTTT. Amino acid sequence: CASSRTPRGGGTEAFF.

The chain has TRBV9 and TRBJ1-3, with 9 bases matching TRBD1. Germline-derived CDR1 and CDR2 are SGDLS and YYNGEE. V trimming: 4 bases; J trimming: 3 bases; junction bases outside the gene matches: 8. CDR3 length: 16 residues. CDR3 sequence: CASSPRTGEFGNTIYF. CDR3 nucleotide sequence: TGTGCCAGCAGCCCACGGACAGGGGAGTTTGGAAACACCATATATTTT. The whole variable domain, filled in from reference TRBV9 and TRBJ1-3, reads DSGVTQTPKHLITATGQRVTLRCSPRSGDLSVYWYQQSLDQGLQFLIQYYNGEERAKGNILERFSAQQFPDLHSELNLSSLELGDSALYFCASSPRTGEFGNTIYFGEGSWLTVV.